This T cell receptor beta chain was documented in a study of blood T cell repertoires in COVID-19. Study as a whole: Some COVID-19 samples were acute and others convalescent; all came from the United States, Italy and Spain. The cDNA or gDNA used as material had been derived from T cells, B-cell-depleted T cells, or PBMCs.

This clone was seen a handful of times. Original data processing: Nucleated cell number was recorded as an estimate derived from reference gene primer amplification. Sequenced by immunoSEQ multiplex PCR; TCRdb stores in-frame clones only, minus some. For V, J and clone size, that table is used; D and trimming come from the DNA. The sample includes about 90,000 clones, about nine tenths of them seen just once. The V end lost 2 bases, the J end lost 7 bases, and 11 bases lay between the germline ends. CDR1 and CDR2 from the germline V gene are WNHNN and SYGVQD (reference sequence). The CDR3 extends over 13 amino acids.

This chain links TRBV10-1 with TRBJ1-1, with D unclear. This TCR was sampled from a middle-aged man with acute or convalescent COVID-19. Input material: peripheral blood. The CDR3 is CASSEGYRGEAFF. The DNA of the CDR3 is TGCGCCAGCAGTGAGGGTTATAGAGGTGAAGCTTTCTTT.